This T cell receptor (beta chain) derives from a study of CD8+ T cells in alopecia areata. Findings and caveats of the study: Lesional scalp displayed greater clonality than normal scalp, most notably in alopecia totalis/universalis.

RNA was isolated and reverse transcribed to cDNA, the sequencing template. Repertoires were generated with immunoSEQ multiplex PCR, while TCRdb's copy carries only in-frame clones and drops some. The table shows 100,000 to 150,000 clones, with over 55% occurring only once. A remark on this clone: Antigen specificity is unknown.

Germline-derived CDR1 and CDR2 are MNHEY and SMNVEV (reference sequence). The V end was cut by 4 bases, the J end by 3 bases, with 16 bases between. This CDR3 spans 15 amino acids. Regarding treatment: oral pan-JAK inhibitor, 5-10 mg twice daily. Sequences were derived from CD4+ T cells sorted from blood, sampled at week 4, from a patient treated with tofacitinib. The chain couples TRBV27 to TRBJ2-7; D is possibly TRBD2 (6 bases). The clonotype comes from a human donor with alopecia areata. CDR3 bases: TGTGCCAGCAGTTCCGGGAGCAGAGGGATCTACGAGCAGTACTTC. This encodes CASSSGSRGIYEQYF.